One T cell receptor (beta chain) is described in this entry. The CDR3 runs 15 residues. Trimming left V 8 bases short and J 3 bases short, with 16 bases between. 5'-RACE, quantitative and with molecular barcodes, yielded the TCR beta libraries. TCRdb analysed the 5' RACE reads with MiXCR anew, one entry per CDR3 protein. The sample records approximately 350,000 distinct CDR3 sequences, roughly 20% being singletons. The sample originates from a study of CD8 T cells in ankylosing spondylitis. This TCR came from a male donor with ankylosing spondylitis or in good health (not recorded which). This sequence joins TRBV12-3 or TRBV12-4 and TRBJ2-2; D might be TRBD1 or TRBD2, each matching 5 bases. The sample was blood, either unsorted or a sorted T cell fraction (not recorded which). The CDR3 loop is CASCEGTLDTGELFF. The CDR3 DNA reads as TGTGCCAGCTGCGAGGGGACCTTGGACACCGGGGAGCTGTTTTTT.